Presented here are 23 T cell receptor beta chains from one specimen sequenced in a study of T cells in localized non-small cell lung cancer. The table came from immunoSEQ multiplex PCR; TCRdb's copy has only in-frame clones and leaves some out. Of some 2,000 clones detected, approximately 30% appear once; the ten largest clones hold 19%. The source material was normal lung tissue next to the tumor, sampled before any cancer treatment. These receptors came from a woman aged 35 to 75 with stage II lung adenocarcinoma.

This clone was found a few times. The chain uses TRBV11-3 and TRBJ2-1; weak D call: TRBD2 (5 bases). Germline loops: CDR1 SGHNT, CDR2 YENEEA. Trimming removed 5 bases from V and 2 bases from J, with 10 bases in between. The CDR3 is 14 residues long. This CDR3 reads CASSPSGAYNEQFF. CDR3 DNA: TGTGCCAGCAGCCCCTCCGGGGCCTACAATGAGCAGTTCTTC.

The genes are TRBV18 and TRBJ1-1, with a tentative D call TRBD1 (5 bases). CDR1 is KGHSH and CDR2 is LQKENI in the germline V gene. This CDR3 comprises 12 residues. With 5 bases removed from V and 3 bases from J, the gap between germline ends came to 7 bases. Written as DNA, the CDR3 is TGTGCCAGCTCATGGGGGGACACTGAAGCTTTCTTT. This codes for CASSWGDTEAFF.

The chain is built from TRBV30 and TRBJ1-4, with TRBD1 as a possible D gene (5 bases). The germline gives CDR1 GTSNPN, CDR2 SVGIG (reference sequence). Trimming removed 7 bases from V and 10 bases from J, with 19 bases in between. The CDR3 has 13 residues. CDR3 residues: CASPGPTGGKLFF. The DNA of the CDR3 is TGTGCCTCTCCGGGACCCACGGGTGGAAAACTGTTTTTT.

The chain uses TRBV11-3 and TRBJ2-2, with D perhaps matching TRBD2 (5 bases). The CDR3 has 18 amino acids. Trimming shortened V by 5 bases and J by 0 bases, and 19 bases separated the two germline ends. CDR1 is SGHNT, CDR2 YENEEA, per germline. CDR3 sequence (DNA): TGTGCCAGCAGCCAAAGTCGTACGCGGGCCTCGAACACCGGGGAGCTGTTTTTT. It is translated as CASSQSRTRASNTGELFF. The full variable domain, its missing parts supplied by reference TRBV11-3 and TRBJ2-2, is EAGVVQSPRYKIIEKKQPVAFWCNPISGHNTLYWYLQNLGQGPELLIRYENEEAVDDSQLPKDRFSAERLKGVDSTLKIQPAELGDSAVYLCASSQSRTRASNTGELFFGEGSRLTVL.

The V and J genes are TRBV28 and TRBJ1-1; D gene uncertain. Trimming left V 7 bases short and J 0 bases short, with 15 bases between. The CDR3 runs 15 residues. Germline values: CDR1 MDHEN, CDR2 SYDVKM. CDR3 region: CASIYSDLMNTEAFF. Here the CDR3 DNA reads TGTGCCAGCATTTATTCGGATCTCATGAACACTGAAGCTTTCTTT.

Only a few counts were recorded for this clone. V is TRBV2 and J is TRBJ2-1, with 11 bases fitting TRBD2. The germline V gene has CDR1 SNHLY and CDR2 FYNNEI. CDR3 length: 15 amino acids. J lost 13 bases, V lost 8 bases, and 16 bases had no gene match. CDR3: CASSDSWTSGSGQFF. The CDR3 DNA reads TGTGCCAGCTCCGATTCCTGGACTAGCGGGTCAGGCCAGTTCTTC.

This clone was observed a few times. The chain carries TRBV19 and TRBJ1-1, with D maybe TRBD1 (5 bases). The CDR3 consists of 12 residues. Germline V gene lookup returns CDR1 LNHDA and CDR2 SQIVND (reference sequence). V lost 4 bases and J 5 bases, leaving 8 bases between the germline ends. CDR3 coding DNA: TGTGCCAGTAGTAACTGGGGGACTGAAGCTTTCTTT. Encoded protein: CASSNWGTEAFF.

The chain carries TRBV11-3 and TRBJ2-1; D not certain. Germline V gene lookup returns CDR1 SGHNT and CDR2 YENEEA. The CDR3 extends over 14 amino acids. V was pared by 3 bases and J by 2 bases, with 8 bases between. DNA of the CDR3: TGTGCCAGCAGCTTGTCGCAGGCCTACAATGAGCAGTTCTTC. This codes for CASSLSQAYNEQFF.

This clone has a handful of counts. The chain uses TRBV6-8 and TRBJ2-7; D may be TRBD2 (5 bases). This CDR3 is built from 12 residues. Germline CDR1 is MNHGY and CDR2 is SAAAGT. The V end lost 10 bases, the J end lost 6 bases, and 16 bases lay between the germline ends. CDR3 region: CATWTGGGEQYF. CDR3 coding DNA: TGTGCCACCTGGACTGGAGGAGGCGAGCAGTACTTC.

This clone was counted only a few times. This chain connects TRBV6-8 to TRBJ1-3, with D perhaps matching TRBD1 (5 bases). This CDR3 spans 16 amino acids. Between the trimmed V and J ends, which lost 7 bases and 0 bases, there was a span of 16 bases. Germline lookup yields CDR1 MNHGY and CDR2 SAAAGT. DNA of the CDR3: TGTGCCAGCACCATACAGGACACCACCTCTGGAAACACCATATATTTT. This encodes CASTIQDTTSGNTIYF.

The V and J genes are TRBV18 and TRBJ2-1; 10 nucleotides line up with TRBD2. CDR1 is KGHSH, CDR2 LQKENI, per germline. V dropped 3 bases and J dropped 5; count of bases not matched to a gene: 4. The CDR3 is 15 residues long. The CDR3 reads CASSPGLAENNEQFF. The CDR3 DNA sequence: TGTGCCAGCTCACCCGGACTAGCGGAGAACAATGAGCAGTTCTTC.

V and J are TRBV11-3 and TRBJ2-4, with TRBD2 matching 12 bases. The V and J ends lost 3 bases and 8 bases, in that order; junction bases with no gene match: 8. CDR1 and CDR2 (germline): SGHNT, YENEEA. CDR3 size: 16 residues. DNA of the CDR3: TGTGCCAGCAGCTTGGAGCTAGCGGGAGGGAGGGACATTCAGTACTTC. Protein product: CASSLELAGGRDIQYF. Supplemented by reference TRBV11-3 and TRBJ2-4, the full variable domain reads EAGVVQSPRYKIIEKKQPVAFWCNPISGHNTLYWYLQNLGQGPELLIRYENEEAVDDSQLPKDRFSAERLKGVDSTLKIQPAELGDSAVYLCASSLELAGGRDIQYFGAGTRLSVL.

The V gene is TRBV18, the J gene TRBJ1-6, with D unresolved. Trimming removed 3 bases from V and 10 bases from J, with 16 bases in between. The germline V gene encodes CDR1 KGHSH and CDR2 LQKENI. The CDR3 is 15 amino acids. The chain's CDR3 is CASSPDLGDESPLHF. CDR3 nucleotide sequence: TGTGCCAGCTCACCCGACCTGGGTGACGAATCACCCCTCCACTTT.

This clone has just one count. This chain joins TRBV28 and TRBJ1-1; the D gene is possibly TRBD1 (5 bases). Deletions cut 4 bases from V and 5 bases from J, with 11 bases between. Germline CDR1 reads MDHEN; CDR2 reads SYDVKM. This CDR3 is 13 amino acids long. The CDR3 here is CASSSRGWTEAFF. The CDR3 DNA is TGTGCCAGCAGTTCACGGGGGTGGACTGAAGCTTTCTTT.

V gene TRBV1 combines with J gene TRBJ1-5; TRBD1 is the table's D call, not checked against the DNA. TRBV1 is labeled a pseudogene. There are 15 residues in the CDR3. The CDR3 nucleotides are TGCAACTCCCGGAGGAGGTACAGGGGATGGGAGCCCCAGCATTTT. It encodes CNSRRRYRGWEPQHF.

This clone was seen a few times. The chain recombines TRBV10-2 with TRBJ2-3; possibly TRBD1 for D (5 bases). Germline-derived CDR1 and CDR2 are WSHSY and SAAADI. The V end lost 0 bases, the J end lost 5 bases, and 12 bases lay between the germline ends. CDR3 length equals 15 residues. The DNA of the CDR3 is TGCGCCAGCAGTGAGTCGAGGACATTTGGAGATACGCAGTATTTT. Its protein product is CASSESRTFGDTQYF.

The CDR3 sequence: CASSAGWGSNQPQHF. CDR3 nucleotide sequence: TGCGCCAGCAGCGCGGGGTGGGGCAGCAATCAGCCCCAGCATTTT. V usage is TRBV5-1 and J usage is TRBJ1-5; D is possibly TRBD1 (5 bases). The CDR3 covers 15 residues. The V gene's germline CDR1 is SGHRS and CDR2 YFSETQ. V was pared by 4 bases and J by 1 base, with 12 bases between.

This clone is medium-sized (0.01 to 0.1%) in the sample. V gene TRBV9 combines with J gene TRBJ2-7; D is possibly TRBD2 (7 bases). V lost 4 bases and J 0 bases, leaving 17 bases between the germline ends. The length of the CDR3 is 16 residues. Germline V gene lookup returns CDR1 SGDLS and CDR2 YYNGEE. CDR3 protein: CASSYSGGLSSYEQYF. The CDR3 DNA sequence: TGTGCCAGCAGCTATTCCGGGGGGCTTTCCTCCTACGAGCAGTACTTC.

This clone is medium-sized within its sample. The rearrangement joins TRBV11-3 to TRBJ1-4; no reliable D call. V gave up 3 bases and J gave up 8 bases, with 16 bases separating them. Germline CDR1 and CDR2: SGHNT and YENEEA. CDR3 size: 15 residues. CDR3 region: CASSLSGVSQEKLFF. The CDR3, as DNA: TGTGCCAGCAGCTTGAGCGGGGTAAGCCAGGAAAAACTGTTTTTT.

The rearrangement uses TRBV25-1 and TRBJ2-1; the match to TRBD2 covers 11 bases. CDR1 MGHDK and CDR2 SYGVNS come from the germline V gene. The V gene end was trimmed by 8 bases and the J gene end by 2 bases; junction bases not matched to a gene: 2. The CDR3 has 14 amino acids. Written as DNA, the CDR3 is TGTGCCAGCGGGACTAGCGGTACCTACAATGAGCAGTTCTTC. It is translated as CASGTSGTYNEQFF.

This clone was counted once. The gene calls are TRBV5-1 and TRBJ1-1; no firm D call. Trimming removed 0 bases from V and 1 base from J, with 10 bases in between. The V gene's germline CDR1 is SGHRS and CDR2 YFSETQ. The CDR3 runs 15 residues. CDR3 DNA: TGCGCCAGCAGCTTGGAACGGGTTGAGAACACTGAAGCTTTCTTT. It codes for CASSLERVENTEAFF.

This clone came up a few times. This chain connects TRBV6-8 to TRBJ2-5, with D possibly TRBD2 on 6 matching bases. Trimming cost V 6 bases and J 5 bases, with 13 bases left between them. Germline V gene data show CDR1 as MNHGY and CDR2 as SAAAGT. The CDR3 covers 13 residues. The chain's CDR3 is CASSPGTVETQYF. The CDR3 bases are TGTGCCAGCAGCCCCGGGACTGTCGAGACCCAGTACTTC.

The V call is TRBV19, the J call TRBJ1-1; 7 bases map to TRBD1. The CDR3 consists of 14 residues. Germline V gene sequence: CDR1 LNHDA, CDR2 SQIVND (reference sequence). J was trimmed by 6 bases and V by 4 bases; bases with no gene match: 8. For the CDR3, the DNA is TGTGCCAGTAGTACTTACAGGGGTGGGTCTGAAGCTTTCTTT. Protein sequence: CASSTYRGGSEAFF.